Sequencing of this T cell receptor (beta chain) was carried out in a study of T cell changes during pregnancy in multiple sclerosis. This CDR3 has 15 residues. Trimming cost V 2 bases and J 0 bases; bases outside gene matches: 3. Germline CDR1 is SGHRS and CDR2 is YFSETQ. Generated by immunoSEQ multiplex PCR, the TCRdb table keeps only in-frame clones and is missing some. The sample includes some 20,000 clones, about 86% seen only once; the top ten take 0.9% to 1.2%. J is TRBJ1-1 and V is TRBV5-1; 8 bases are a match to TRBD1. Sequenced here: CD4+ T cells from peripheral blood mononuclear cells, sampled in the first trimester of pregnancy. This receptor was identified in a female donor in good health, enrolled as a control in a pregnancy study. This CDR3 is CASSFGQGMNTEAFF. CDR3 DNA: TGCGCCAGCAGCTTTGGACAGGGCATGAACACTGAAGCTTTCTTT.